These 19 T cell receptor beta chains were all obtained from the same sample, sequenced in a study of T cell responses to AZD1222 COVID-19 vaccine (dated by TCRdb to the early 2020s). The library was produced with the immunoSEQ multiplex PCR assay. Imported from immuneACCESS, the table was reduced by TCRdb to in-frame sequences with V and J called. These copies leave out some clones; in studies compared against another copy, an unresolved V gene accounts for under half, and the cause of the remainder is not known. This sample holds 150,000 to 200,000 clones; roughly 94% were observed only once. The top ten clonotypes cover 0.64% of the sample. This specimen's time point label, per the study, means: baseline before first vaccination. Sequences were derived from peripheral blood, sampled on day 0 of AZD1222 vaccination. The receptors were gathered from an adult in good health.

A single count supports this clone. The rearrangement links TRBV30 to TRBJ1-2; TRBD1 is a possible D gene (5 bases). The germline V and J ends were trimmed by 5 bases and 3 bases, with 10 bases remaining between them. This CDR3 contains 12 residues. CDR1 and CDR2 from the germline V gene are GTSNPN and SVGIG (reference sequence). CDR3 amino acids: CAWYRLDYGYTF. In DNA form, the CDR3 reads TGTGCCTGGTACAGGTTGGACTATGGCTACACCTTC.

The rearrangement uses TRBV18 and TRBJ2-2; D is possibly TRBD2 (6 bases). The CDR3 totals 15 residues. Trimming stripped 6 bases from V and 6 bases from J, with 17 bases between. Germline assignment: CDR1 KGHSH and CDR2 LQKENI. CDR3 sequence (DNA): TGTGCCAGCTCCCCTAGCGCCCTTTTCGCCGGGGAGCTGTTTTTT. The encoded protein is CASSPSALFAGELFF.

V usage is TRBV7-3 and J usage is TRBJ2-5; D possibly corresponds to TRBD2 (5 bases). Trimming cost V 6 bases and J 2 bases, with 22 bases left between them. The CDR3 extends over 17 amino acids. Germline CDR1 SGHTA, CDR2 FQGTGA. The CDR3 is CASSPGRTKGVQETQYF. In DNA, the CDR3 is TGTGCCAGCAGTCCCGGGCGAACAAAGGGAGTGCAAGAGACCCAGTACTTC.

The J gene is TRBJ2-3, the V gene TRBV28; tentatively, D is TRBD1 or TRBD2 (6 bases each). CDR1 and CDR2 from the germline V gene are MDHEN and SYDVKM. The CDR3 runs to 16 residues. V lost 6 bases to trimming and J lost 0 bases, with 16 bases between them. The CDR3 loop is CASRAMTGLSTDTQYF. The CDR3 nucleotides read TGTGCCAGCAGGGCCATGACAGGACTAAGCACAGATACGCAGTATTTT.

This chain connects TRBV5-1 to TRBJ1-1; TRBD1 matches 12 bases. After removal of 1 base from V and 11 bases from J, the junction contained 12 bases not matched to a gene. This CDR3 has 16 residues. Per germline, CDR1 SGHRS and CDR2 YFSETQ. CDR3 amino acids: CASSLWQPGQGAKAFF. CDR3 nucleotides: TGCGCCAGCAGCTTGTGGCAACCGGGACAGGGGGCGAAGGCTTTCTTT.

The chain has TRBV7-2 and TRBJ2-2, with TRBD2 matching 8 bases. CDR3 length: 15 residues. The ends lost 6 bases at V and 6 bases at J; junction bases unmatched: 9. Germline-derived CDR1 and CDR2 are SGHTA and FQGNSA. The CDR3 loop reads CASRWRREEAGELFF. DNA for the CDR3: TGTGCCAGCAGATGGAGGCGGGAGGAGGCCGGGGAGCTGTTTTTT. The variable domain in full, with the rest retrieved from reference TRBV7-2 and TRBJ2-2, is GAGVSQSPSNKVTEKGKDVELRCDPISGHTALYWYRQSLGQGLEFLIYFQGNSAPDKSGLPSDRFSAERTGGSVSTLTIQRTQQEDSAVYLCASRWRREEAGELFFGEGSRLTVL.

This clone has only one observation. The chain recombines TRBV3-1 (or the pseudogene TRBV3-2) with TRBJ1-3; unclear D gene. In germline, CDR1 is LGHDT, CDR2 YNNKEL (reference sequence). Trimming cost V 2 bases and J 0 bases, with 8 bases left between them. The CDR3 extends over 15 amino acids. Here the CDR3 reads CASSQRHLSGNTIYF. CDR3 nucleotide sequence: TGTGCCAGCAGCCAACGACATCTCTCTGGAAACACCATATATTTT.

CDR3 residues: CASSPEGTRYTYEQYF. CDR3 in DNA: TGTGCCAGCAGCCCAGAGGGAACACGTTACACCTACGAGCAGTACTTC. This chain connects TRBV7-9 to TRBJ2-7, with D maybe TRBD2 (5 bases). The V gene lost 5 bases and the J gene lost 2 bases, with 19 bases spanning the gap. The CDR3 is 16 amino acids. Looked up from germline, CDR1 is SEHNR and CDR2 is FQNEAQ (reference sequence).

The rearrangement uses TRBV28 and TRBJ1-6, with TRBD1 identical over 7 bases. J lost 10 bases, V lost 5 bases, and 14 bases had no gene match. Per the germline V gene, CDR1 is MDHEN and CDR2 is SYDVKM. The CDR3 covers 16 residues. The CDR3 coding sequence is TGTGCCAGCAGTCCCCTGGACAGGTACTTTGAGTCACCCCTCCACTTT. It codes for CASSPLDRYFESPLHF.

This chain links TRBV28 with TRBJ1-1, with D possibly being TRBD1 (5 bases). The CDR3 runs to 12 residues. Trimming took off 8 bases at V and 0 bases at J, with 7 bases between the two ends. Looked up from germline, CDR1 is MDHEN and CDR2 is SYDVKM. In DNA form, the CDR3 reads TGTGCCAGCCGGGACGTGAACACTGAAGCTTTCTTT. Amino acid sequence: CASRDVNTEAFF.

This chain links TRBV7-2 with TRBJ1-2, with 9 bases aligning to TRBD1. The ends lost 5 bases at V and 5 bases at J; junction bases unmatched: 9. Germline values: CDR1 SGHTA, CDR2 FQGNSA. This CDR3 is built from 15 residues. Here the CDR3 reads CASSQTGGFLYGYTF. The CDR3 region has the DNA TGTGCCAGCAGCCAAACAGGGGGCTTCCTTTATGGCTACACCTTC.

The J gene is TRBJ1-3, the V gene TRBV15, with D tentatively TRBD1 (5 bases). This CDR3 is 16 amino acids long. Germline loops: CDR1 LNHNV, CDR2 YYDKDF (reference sequence). V was clipped by 1 base and J by 0 bases, with 10 bases between them. This chain's CDR3 is CATSRGAGDSGNTIYF. The DNA of the CDR3 is TGTGCCACCAGCAGAGGGGCGGGGGACTCTGGAAACACCATATATTTT.

The CDR3 loop reads CASSLFSNQPQHF. DNA of the CDR3: TGTGCCAGCAGTTTATTCTCTAATCAGCCCCAGCATTTT. The J gene is TRBJ1-5, the V gene TRBV27, with no clear D. This CDR3 region has 13 residues. Deletions cut 1 base from V and 4 bases from J, with 5 bases between. Germline-derived CDR1 and CDR2 are MNHEY and SMNVEV (reference sequence).

V and J are TRBV15 and TRBJ2-7; 11 bases line up with TRBD2. The CDR3 length is 14 residues. J lost 6 bases, V lost 5 bases, and 6 bases had no gene match. The V gene's germline CDR1 is LNHNV and CDR2 YYDKDF (reference sequence). For the CDR3, the DNA is TGTGCCACCAGCGCACGTGGGACTAGCGGCGAGCAGTACTTC. Translation gives CATSARGTSGEQYF.

V usage is TRBV4-2 and J usage is TRBJ1-4, with D hard to call. V lost 0 bases and J 7 bases, leaving 12 bases between the germline ends. CDR3 size: 15 residues. Per the germline V gene, CDR1 is LGHNA and CDR2 is YNFKEQ. CDR3 DNA sequence: TGTGCCAGCAGCCAAGAATGGCAGGCGCGTGAAAAACTGTTTTTT. As protein: CASSQEWQAREKLFF.

The chain employs TRBV5-5 and TRBJ2-3; a possible D gene is TRBD2 (6 bases). Trimming stripped 4 bases from V and 6 bases from J, with 21 bases between. The germline V gene encodes CDR1 SGHKS and CDR2 YYEKEE (reference sequence). The CDR3 spans 16 residues. The CDR3 coding sequence is TGTGCCAGCAGCACCCGGGACTCTAGTTGGTCGGATACGCAGTATTTT. It translates to CASSTRDSSWSDTQYF. Full variable domain (outside the CDR3, taken from reference TRBV5-5 and TRBJ2-3): DAGVTQSPTHLIKTRGQQVTLRCSPISGHKSVSWYQQVLGQGPQFIFQYYEKEERGRGNFPDRFSARQFPNYSSELNVNALLLGDSALYLCASSTRDSSWSDTQYFGPGTRLTVL.

CDR3 sequence reads: CASSALEEVYFNYGYTF. The CDR3 nucleotides read TGTGCCAGCAGCGCCCTCGAGGAGGTCTATTTTAACTATGGCTACACCTTC. The rearrangement joins TRBV7-2 to TRBJ1-2; D is ambiguous. Deletions cut 5 bases from V and 1 base from J, with 20 bases between. This CDR3 is built from 17 residues. Looked up from germline, CDR1 is SGHTA and CDR2 is FQGNSA.

The J gene is TRBJ1-1, the V gene TRBV28, with D unresolved. Trimming cost V 7 bases and J 1 base, with 7 bases left between them. CDR3 length: 12 amino acids. Germline CDR1 is MDHEN and CDR2 is SYDVKM. The CDR3 sequence: CASKAANTEAFF. The CDR3, as DNA: TGTGCCAGCAAGGCAGCGAACACTGAAGCTTTCTTT.

V is TRBV4-1 and J is TRBJ1-2; 8 bases match TRBD1. The CDR3 totals 14 residues. Per germline, CDR1 MGHRA and CDR2 YSYEKL. The ends lost 0 bases at V and 4 bases at J; junction bases unmatched: 1. The CDR3 protein is CASSQDDRGYGYTF. Here the CDR3 DNA reads TGCGCCAGCAGCCAAGACGACAGGGGCTATGGCTACACCTTC.